A single T cell receptor beta chain is shown here with its context. This CDR3 is built from 16 residues. Germline V gene sequence: CDR1 SGHRS, CDR2 YFSETQ. Trimming took 1 base from V and 5 from J, leaving 18 bases between them. This entry comes from a study of T-cell reconstitution after alpha-beta-depleted transplantation in children. It was with unique molecular identifiers that the TCRbeta library was prepared. TCRdb processed the PCR reads anew with MiXCR; each CDR3 protein has one entry. The sample comprises some 640,000 distinct CDR3 sequences, 15% to 20% of which are singletons, and around 0.96% rests with the top ten.

This TCR was recovered from a human donor who donated a stem cell graft to a child with acute myeloid leukemia. The starting material was PBMCs from the stem cell graft donor, obtained from the stem cell graft. This chain uses TRBV5-1 with TRBJ1-1; D is undetermined. CDR3 sequence reads: CASSLSALRQRTEAFF. CDR3 nucleotide sequence: TGCGCCAGCAGCTTGAGCGCATTAAGGCAACGGACTGAAGCTTTCTTT.